Presented here are 24 T cell receptor beta chains from one specimen sequenced in a study of T cell responses to AZD1222 COVID-19 vaccine. Measured with immunoSEQ multiplex PCR; TCRdb has only the in-frame clones, and not every one. Of around 150,000 clones listed, over 75% are singletons. The source was peripheral blood, collected 28 days after the second AZD1222 dose. The receptor source for this set is an adult who received the AZD1222 COVID-19 vaccine.

This clone was detected once. V and J are TRBV18 and TRBJ2-7, with TRBD2 matching over 10 bases. There are 15 residues in the CDR3. The germline CDR1 and CDR2 sequences are KGHSH and LQKENI. Unmatched junction bases numbered 8, after V lost 4 bases and J lost 5 bases. The CDR3 DNA is TGTGCCAGCTCACTAGGCCTAGCGGGAGAGGACGAGCAGTACTTC. As protein: CASSLGLAGEDEQYF.

The chain joins TRBV30 to TRBJ2-5, with 9 bases matching TRBD2. This CDR3 has 13 amino acids. Germline values: CDR1 GTSNPN, CDR2 SVGIG (reference sequence). J was trimmed by 5 bases and V by 5 bases; bases with no gene match: 6. The chain's CDR3 is CAWGGGVLETQYF. Here the CDR3 DNA reads TGTGCCTGGGGCGGGGGGGTTCTGGAGACCCAGTACTTC.

The chain employs TRBV19 and TRBJ2-2; 9 bases agree with TRBD2. The CDR3 sequence is 16 residues long. CDR1 and CDR2 from the germline V gene are LNHDA and SQIVND (reference sequence). V lost 10 bases, J lost 4 bases, and 13 bases stayed unmatched. CDR3 in amino acids: CATFSGAGGSTGELFF. Written as DNA, the CDR3 is TGTGCCACCTTCTCAGGAGCGGGAGGTTCCACCGGGGAGCTGTTTTTT.

V gene TRBV5-1 combines with J gene TRBJ1-1; TRBD1 aligns across 7 bases. V lost 0 bases to trimming and J lost 6 bases; unmatched junction nucleotides: 11. CDR3 length equals 16 residues. Germline V gene sequence: CDR1 SGHRS, CDR2 YFSETQ. In DNA form, the CDR3 reads TGCGCCAGCAGCTTGGGTTACAGGGGAGTAATGGCTGAAGCTTTCTTT. Translating gives CASSLGYRGVMAEAFF.

This clone showed up just a few times. The V gene is TRBV29-1, the J gene TRBJ1-1; D not certain. V was cut by 5 bases and J by 4 bases, with 11 bases left in between. The CDR3 covers 12 residues. Germline CDR1 is SQVTM and CDR2 is ANQGSEA. The DNA for the CDR3 is TGCAGCGTTCGGTCCCCCCCCACTGAAGCTTTCTTT. Protein: CSVRSPPTEAFF.

The rearrangement joins TRBV7-9 to TRBJ2-7; TRBD2 agrees at 10 bases. Germline CDR1 SEHNR, CDR2 FQNEAQ (reference sequence). After removal of 5 bases from V and 4 bases from J, the junction contained 5 bases not matched to a gene. The length of the CDR3 is 14 residues. The CDR3 here is CASSQTSGPYEQYF. CDR3 bases: TGTGCCAGCAGCCAGACTAGCGGGCCTTACGAGCAGTACTTC. The full variable domain, rest sourced from reference TRBV7-9 and TRBJ2-7, is DTGVSQNPRHKITKRGQNVTFRCDPISEHNRLYWYRQTLGQGPEFLTYFQNEAQLEKSRLLSDRFSAERPKGSFSTLEIQRTEQGDSAMYLCASSQTSGPYEQYFGPGTRLTVT.

The chain uses TRBV6-6 and TRBJ2-7; TRBD1 might be the D (8 bases). The germline CDR1 and CDR2 sequences are MNHNY and SVGAGI (reference sequence). Deletions cut 4 bases from V and 10 bases from J, with 14 bases between. This CDR3 contains 12 residues. The CDR3 coding sequence is TGTGCCAGCAGTTCGGACAGGGAGGGACAGTACTTC. Amino acid sequence: CASSSDREGQYF.

This sequence joins TRBV19 and TRBJ1-2; D call uncertain. The germline V and J ends were trimmed by 4 bases and 4 bases, with 16 bases remaining between them. The CDR3 covers 15 residues. The germline V gene encodes CDR1 LNHDA and CDR2 SQIVND (reference sequence). CDR3 in DNA: TGTGCCAGTAGTAAACCAGCGGCCAACACCTATGGCTACACCTTC. Protein: CASSKPAANTYGYTF.

The chain combines TRBV6-5 with TRBJ2-5; D is possibly TRBD1 (6 bases). Looked up from germline, CDR1 is MNHEY and CDR2 is SVGAGI. V was cut by 7 bases and J by 7 bases, with 19 bases left in between. CDR3 length equals 14 residues. CDR3: CASTPTGNRGTQYF. As DNA, the CDR3 is TGTGCCAGCACCCCTACAGGGAATCGAGGGACCCAGTACTTC.

V and J are TRBV3-1 (or the pseudogene TRBV3-2) and TRBJ1-3; no clear D. The CDR3 covers 14 residues. CDR1 and CDR2 from the germline V gene are LGHDT and YNNKEL (reference sequence). V lost 10 bases and J lost 0, with 13 bases in between. CDR3 sequence (DNA): TGTGCCACCGACGCCAGCGGCTCTGGAAACACCATATATTTT. Translation: CATDASGSGNTIYF.

The genes are TRBV18 and TRBJ1-5; D unclear. The CDR3 contains 14 residues. The germline V gene has CDR1 KGHSH and CDR2 LQKENI. The germline V and J ends were trimmed by 3 bases and 7 bases, with 13 bases remaining between them. CDR3 sequence: CASSPGKVVQPQHF. The CDR3 nucleotides are TGTGCCAGCTCACCCGGTAAGGTTGTGCAGCCCCAGCATTTT.

This sequence joins TRBV5-1 and TRBJ2-1; D uncertain. The CDR3 is made up of 13 amino acids. Germline V lookup: CDR1 SGHRS, CDR2 YFSETQ. V was trimmed by 0 bases and J by 8 bases, leaving 9 bases between them. CDR3 nucleotide sequence: TGCGCCAGCAGCTTGGGGCTAGACGATGAGCAGTTCTTC. Translation: CASSLGLDDEQFF.

This chain joins TRBV6-5 and TRBJ1-5; D possibly corresponds to TRBD1 (6 bases). The CDR3 is 15 amino acids. CDR1 and CDR2 from the germline V gene are MNHEY and SVGAGI. Trimming took 8 bases from V and 0 from J, leaving 14 bases between them. CDR3 sequence reads: CASRSRTVSNQPQHF. The DNA of the CDR3 is TGTGCCAGCCGATCTCGGACAGTTAGCAATCAGCCCCAGCATTTT.

This sequence joins TRBV20-1 and TRBJ1-1; D is possibly TRBD1 (6 bases). Germline CDR1 and CDR2: DFQATT and SNEGSKA (reference sequence). The CDR3 has 11 residues. Trimming left V 6 bases short and J 6 bases short, with 11 bases between. The CDR3 here is CSAHRVAEAFF. The CDR3 DNA follows: TGCAGTGCCCACAGGGTGGCTGAAGCTTTCTTT.

V is TRBV5-8 and J is TRBJ2-7; 10 bases align to TRBD1. The length of the CDR3 is 18 residues. CDR1 SGHTS and CDR2 YDEGEE come from the germline V gene. V dropped 3 bases and J dropped 2; count of bases not matched to a gene: 14. The CDR3: CASSSGAFPGQGTYEQYF. The CDR3 DNA reads as TGTGCCAGCAGCTCCGGCGCCTTTCCGGGACAGGGGACCTACGAGCAGTACTTC.

The chain couples TRBV19 to TRBJ1-1, with unresolved D. V was cut by 1 base and J by 1 base, with 7 bases left in between. The CDR3 extends over 14 amino acids. From germline, CDR1 is LNHDA and CDR2 SQIVND (reference sequence). The chain's CDR3 is CASSIVNGNTEAFF. The CDR3 DNA reads TGTGCCAGTAGTATAGTCAACGGGAACACTGAAGCTTTCTTT. Complete variable domain (other parts from reference TRBV19 and TRBJ1-1): DGGITQSPKYLFRKEGQNVTLSCEQNLNHDAMYWYRQDPGQGLRLIYYSQIVNDFQKGDIAEGYSVSREKKESFPLTVTSAQKNPTAFYLCASSIVNGNTEAFFGQGTRLTVV.

The chain uses TRBV3-1 (or the pseudogene TRBV3-2) and TRBJ1-1, with no clear D. CDR3 length equals 13 residues. Germline loops: CDR1 LGHDT, CDR2 YNNKEL (reference sequence). V lost 1 base to trimming and J lost 7 bases, with 10 bases between them. The CDR3 DNA sequence: TGTGCCAGCAGCCAAGGGAGTAAGAGTGAAGCTTTCTTT. Translation gives CASSQGSKSEAFF.

The chain recombines TRBV15 with TRBJ1-1; 11 bases agree with TRBD1. Germline-derived CDR1 and CDR2 are LNHNV and YYDKDF (reference sequence). This CDR3 is 16 amino acids long. J was trimmed by 4 bases and V by 2 bases; bases with no gene match: 6. The CDR3 is CATSRNTGTGGTEAFF. For the CDR3, the DNA is TGTGCCACCAGCAGAAATACCGGGACAGGGGGCACTGAAGCTTTCTTT.

This rearrangement joins TRBV11-2 to TRBJ2-7, with TRBD2 identical over 8 bases. Germline V gene lookup returns CDR1 SGHAT and CDR2 FQNNGV. Losses at the gene ends were 0 bases for V and 7 bases for J; bases not matched to a gene: 8. There are 15 residues in the CDR3. The CDR3, as DNA: TGTGCCAGCAGCTTAGAAGCAGCGGGAGTATATGAGCAGTACTTC. Its protein product is CASSLEAAGVYEQYF.

This clone was recorded once. The chain joins TRBV27 to TRBJ1-4; unclear D gene. Trimming took 5 bases from V and 0 from J, leaving 4 bases between them. CDR3 length equals 13 residues. Per germline, CDR1 MNHEY and CDR2 SMNVEV (reference sequence). The CDR3 here is CASSPSTNEKLFF. The CDR3 DNA reads as TGTGCCAGCAGTCCATCAACTAATGAAAAACTGTTTTTT.

The rearrangement joins TRBV29-1 to TRBJ1-1, with D unresolved. The CDR3 runs 13 residues. Trimming stripped 3 bases from V and 0 bases from J, with 8 bases between. Germline CDR1 reads SQVTM; CDR2 reads ANQGSEA. The CDR3 is CSVDVSMNTEAFF. CDR3 nucleotides: TGCAGCGTTGACGTGTCCATGAACACTGAAGCTTTCTTT.

The CDR3: CAWWRQEGMGTDTQYF. CDR3 nucleotide sequence: TGTGCCTGGTGGCGGCAAGAGGGAATGGGCACAGATACGCAGTATTTT. V usage is TRBV30 and J usage is TRBJ2-3; D is possibly TRBD2 (5 bases). V was shortened by 5 bases and J by 1 base, with 19 bases between the two germline ends. CDR3 size: 16 residues. Germline CDR1 reads GTSNPN; CDR2 reads SVGIG (reference sequence). The complete variable domain, with remaining parts taken from reference TRBV30 and TRBJ2-3, reads SQTIHQWPATLVQPVGSPLSLECTVEGTSNPNLYWYRQAAGRGLQLLFYSVGIGQISSEVPQNLSASRPQDRQFILSSKKLLLSDSGFYLCAWWRQEGMGTDTQYFGPGTRLTVL.

The chain employs TRBV18 and TRBJ2-1, with D hard to call. Trimming left V 2 bases short and J 1 base short, with 9 bases between. The CDR3 runs to 15 residues. Germline V gene lookup returns CDR1 KGHSH and CDR2 LQKENI. The CDR3 sequence: CASSPGGMSYNEQFF. The CDR3, as DNA: TGTGCCAGCTCACCAGGCGGAATGTCCTACAATGAGCAGTTCTTC.

The genes are TRBV27 and TRBJ2-1; no firm D call. The germline V gene encodes CDR1 MNHEY and CDR2 SMNVEV (reference sequence). Deletions cut 6 bases from V and 0 bases from J, with 6 bases between. The CDR3 runs to 13 residues. CDR3 region: CASSPHSYNEQFF. DNA of the CDR3: TGTGCCAGCAGCCCCCACTCCTACAATGAGCAGTTCTTC.